This TCR beta chain was identified in a study of shared clonotypes between healthy human individuals (dated by TCRdb to the early 2020s). General notes on the study: The cohort included three men and a couple of women between 18 and 49 years of age. For each donor, three plates each were used for CD4 naive and CD4 memory, two plates were used for CD8 naive, and one plate was used for CD8 memory. The study deeply sequenced blood TCR repertoires of five healthy adults to estimate repertoire size and the extent of clonotype sharing between individuals. To increase sequencing depth and limit assay-specific biases, TCR repertoire library preparation and sequencing were carried out by different laboratories using diverse techniques. Leukapheresis yielded between about 0.9 and 9.5 billion PBMCs per donor. On the study overall, not on this receptor specifically: Because the study included a small number of donors, the genetic and exposure-history diversity represented was limited. Based on pairwise subsampling, the degree of clonotype sharing among donors was expected to be affected by sequencing depth. Rarefaction of sorted-subset datasets indicated incomplete sequencing despite the large sequencing depth. Estimated clonotype richness was generally larger for naive than for memory subsets. Only blood was sampled, and tissue TCR repertoires likely differ from those in blood. Compared with non-shared clonotypes, the clonotypes found in all four sorted-subset donors had higher generation probabilities. Across a few donors, 4.5% to 6.5% of naive CD4, approximately 3.6% of naive CD8, under 2.5% of memory CD4, and approximately 0.4% of memory CD8 clonotypes were shared.

The donors were healthy, HIV-negative adults with no recently reported acute infections or vaccinations. Every donor was a Caucasian adult living in Nashville, Tennessee, USA. CD4+ T cells were enriched by magnetic negative selection, after which naive cells were positively selected on CD45RA and the negative fraction was taken as the memory subset. Blood was obtained by leukapheresis, after which PBMCs were separated by Ficoll-Histopaque density gradient centrifugation and cryopreserved in liquid nitrogen vapor phase. Analytical flow cytometry was used to check the purity and quantity of every magnetically sorted T cell population. From each sorted fraction, genomic DNA was isolated and quantified by UV absorbance on a Nanodrop 2000c. V gives up 6 bases and J gives up 4 bases, and the segment between their germline ends measures 15 bases. From the cysteine through the phenylalanine, the CDR3 covers 14 amino acids. Of the read, only the CDR3 DNA is kept; its 42 bases are in frame from base 1. CDR1 is given as MNHNY and CDR2 as SVGAGI, both from the germline V gene (reference sequence).

TCR CDR3 regions were amplified from genomic DNA by multiplex PCR using the deep immunoSEQ assay. Extracted genomic DNA from each cell subset was distributed evenly across all wells of several immunoSEQ 96-well plates, and each plate was treated as a replicate. For sorted subsets, roughly 200 ng of genomic DNA, equivalent to about 30,000 T cell genomes, went into each replicate PCR. The purified libraries were quantified using a Qubit 3.0 fluorometer, sized with a Bioanalyzer 2100, and then quantified again using the KAPA Library Quantification kit. Every immunoSEQ 96-well plate was sequenced on a separate single-read 150-cycle Illumina NextSeq 550 flow cell. In the original analysis: Because the immunoSEQ output held only junctional sequences and lacked quality scores, the filtering could not match the filtering applied to full-length reads. To assign V/J genes and CDR3, sequences were annotated using PyIR, a Python wrapper for IgBLAST v1.9, with IMGT germline references. Reads with weak V/J assignments (E-value above 1e-6), missing CDR3, stop codons, out-of-frame junctions, or ambiguous translated residues were removed. V3J clonotypes were defined by identical inferred V gene, J gene, and CDR3 amino acid sequence. Percentage overlap between repertoires was calculated by dividing the number of shared unique clonotypes by the size of the smaller repertoire. Three approaches were used to assess repertoire richness: RTK rarefaction, the Chao1 estimator, and Recon v2.1 estimates of unobserved clonotypes. OLGA was used to compute generation probabilities for all TCRbeta clonotypes that the gDNA method yielded from a handful of donors. TCRdb mirrors the immuneACCESS table, restricted to in-frame sequences. Some clones are absent from its copies; in checked studies, under half trace to an unresolved V gene, and the reason for the others is unknown. V and J calls plus clone size are reproduced from that table; the DNA served to infer D and trimming. The sample table lists 2 million to 2.5 million clones, approximately 93% of them with a count of one. Of the sample, approximately 0.4% is held by the ten largest clones.

In regard to this clone: This clone's antigen is unknown. No base quality values were provided; no much bigger clone lies one nucleotide off.

The sample comprised naive CD4+ T cells from PBMCs. What this sample's cell subset or site label stands for: CD45RA+ positively selected. The rearrangement joined TRBV6-6 to TRBJ1-2, with the D gene not confidently named. This TCR derives from a young man in good health. Some clones in this sample may be carry-over from other donors' samples. Here is the DNA: TGTGCCAGCAGGGAGGCGGGCCCTGGCTATGGCTACACCTTC. Its protein product is CASREAGPGYGYTF.